These T cell receptor beta chains were read from a single sample in a study of blood T cell repertoires in COVID-19. Libraries were prepared by immunoSEQ multiplex PCR; TCRdb keeps only in-frame clonotypes and omits some of them. The sample holds about 240,000 clones, 75% to 90% seen once. Sequencing used peripheral blood. Source of these receptors: a man in his 60s who had recovered from COVID-19. Both conserved end residues are part of each CDR3. The D gene is left open where the match is weak. Clone size is stated in some rows and not others, as once, few, many or a class when expanded.

D gene	V gene	clone size	J gene	CDR3 DNA	CDR3 protein
.	TRBV7-8	.	TRBJ1-1	TGTGCCAGCAGCGCACAGGGCTACACTGAAGCTTTCTTT	CASSAQGYTEAFF
.	TRBV5-1	.	TRBJ1-1	TGCGCCAGCAGCTTGGGGTCAGGCACTGAAGCTTTCTTT	CASSLGSGTEAFF
TRBD1	TRBV7-9	.	TRBJ2-7	TGTGCCAGCAGCTTAGCCTGGGACAGGGACTACGAGCAGTACTTC	CASSLAWDRDYEQYF
TRBD2	TRBV7-8	.	TRBJ2-7	TGTGCCAGCAGCGCCCGACTAGCGGGGGGGACCTACGAGCAGTACTTC	CASSARLAGGTYEQYF
TRBD1	TRBV27	few	TRBJ2-5	TGTGCCAGCAGTTTACAGGGGGCGATCGAGACCCAGTACTTC	CASSLQGAIETQYF
.	TRBV5-8	.	TRBJ1-3	TGTGCCAGCAGCCGACCACGGGTCTCAACCGGGGACACCATATATTTT	CASSRPRVSTGDTIYF
.	TRBV20-1	.	TRBJ1-4	TGCAGTGCTAGTAGGGAGGCAGTCGAAAAACTGTTTTTT	CSASREAVEKLFF
TRBD2	TRBV29-1	.	TRBJ2-2	TGCAGCGTTCGCGGGGGTAACACCGGGGAGCTGTTTTTT	CSVRGGNTGELFF
TRBD1	TRBV24-1	.	TRBJ2-1	TGTGCCACCAGTGATCCCGGGACAGGCAATGAGCAGTTCTTC	CATSDPGTGNEQFF
.	TRBV21-1	.	TRBJ1-2	TGTGCCAGCAGCAATGGACTATCTAACTATGGCTACACCTTC	CASSNGLSNYGYTF
TRBD1	TRBV27	few	TRBJ2-1	TGTGCCAGCAGTGACAGGGGGGGGTACAATGAGCAGTTCTTC	CASSDRGGYNEQFF
.	TRBV24-1	.	TRBJ2-5	TGTGCCACCAGTGTTGACGGGGTTGAGACCCAGTACTTC	CATSVDGVETQYF
.	TRBV5-4	once	TRBJ1-1	TGTGCCAGCAGCTCGTACAGGGATGAAGCTTTCTTT	CASSSYRDEAFF
.	TRBV5-1	.	TRBJ2-3	TGCGCCAGCAACCCCGGGACACTTAGCACAGATACGCAGTATTTT	CASNPGTLSTDTQYF
.	TRBV7-5	.	TRBJ2-7	TGTGCCAGAAGCTTAGGTTGCGGGGGTGCAGCCTACGAGCAGTACTTC	CARSLGCGGAAYEQYF
TRBD2	TRBV3-1/TRBV3-2	.	TRBJ2-2	TGTGCCAGCAGCCAATGGCGGGGGGCAACCACCGGGGAGCTGTTTTTT	CASSQWRGATTGELFF
TRBD1	TRBV5-1	.	TRBJ1-6	TGCGCCAGCAGCTATAACCCCGGGACAGGGGGTAATAATTCACCCCTCCACTTT	CASSYNPGTGGNNSPLHF
.	TRBV6-6	.	TRBJ2-5	TGTGCCAGCACCCACAGGGATTCCAACCAAGAGACCCAGTACTTC	CASTHRDSNQETQYF
TRBD1	TRBV3-1/TRBV3-2	.	TRBJ1-2	TGTGCCAGCAGCCCCGGACAGGGTATAATGGACACCTTC	CASSPGQGIMDTF
TRBD1	TRBV7-6	.	TRBJ1-5	TGTGCCAGCAGCTTAGCGGGGACAGTCGATCAGCCCCAGCATTTT	CASSLAGTVDQPQHF
.	TRBV4-1	.	TRBJ2-7	TGCGCCAGCAGCCAACAGGGTACCTCCTACGAGCAGTACTTC	CASSQQGTSYEQYF
.	TRBV11-2	few	TRBJ2-5	TGTGCCAGCAGCCCCGGACTCTCCCGATCCCAAGAGACCCAGTACTTC	CASSPGLSRSQETQYF
.	TRBV24-1	.	TRBJ1-2	TGTGCCACCAGTGAAGGGACTGACTATGGCTACACCTTC	CATSEGTDYGYTF
.	TRBV18	.	TRBJ1-2	TGTGCCAGCTCTTCAAGGGACATCTATGGCTACACCTTC	CASSSRDIYGYTF
.	TRBV7-9	.	TRBJ2-7	TGTGCCAGCAGCGTCGGACAGAGCGAGCAGTACTTC	CASSVGQSEQYF
.	TRBV27	once	TRBJ2-3	TGTGCCAGCAGTTTATGGTCGGGATCGCAGTATTTT	CASSLWSGSQYF
.	TRBV15	.	TRBJ1-5	TGTGCCACCAGCAGAGAGGACAGACAGAGAGGTTATGGCGGCAATCAGCCCCAGCATTTT	CATSREDRQRGYGGNQPQHF
TRBD2	TRBV2	few	TRBJ2-3	TGTGCCAGCAGCGAGTCTGGGGCGGGGGGGGCCAATACGCAGTATTTT	CASSESGAGGANTQYF
.	TRBV12-3/TRBV12-4	.	TRBJ2-7	TGTGCCAGCAGAGAACAGGCCTACGAGCAGTACTTC	CASREQAYEQYF
.	TRBV5-5	once	TRBJ1-3	TGTGCCAGCAGCTTCGGAGGGGTCGGAAACACCATATATTTT	CASSFGGVGNTIYF